This T cell receptor beta chain was sequenced during a study of CD8+CD57+ T cells in acquired aplastic anemia. J lost 3 bases, V lost 5 bases, and 10 bases had no gene match. This CDR3 comprises 16 residues. Researchers used genomic DNA as the template to profile TCR beta VDJ and CDR3. A single record per CDR3 protein comes from TCRdb applying MiXCR to the reads. The sample includes some 180,000 distinct CDR3 sequences, around 45% of them seen just once. Comments on this clonotype: One base away lies a much larger clone, so this may be a sequencing read error.

The receptor's source is a human donor in good health. The chain joins TRBV6-7 to TRBJ2-7; the match to TRBD1 covers 10 bases. TRBV6-7 is filed as an ORF, its function uncertain. Sequencing used sorted CD4+, CD8+, or CD8+CD57+ T cells (not recorded which) from PBMCs. CDR3 loop: CASSGGQGMRNYEQYF. The CDR3 nucleotides read TGTGCCAGCAGTGGGGGACAGGGGATGAGAAACTACGAGCAGTACTTC.